Each of the 23 T cell receptor beta chains below was sequenced from the same sample in a study of PD-1 blockade in classical Hodgkin lymphoma. Time point given: cycle 4 day 1 (C4D1), after more than 5 weeks of nivolumab. Brentuximab vedotin exposure varied, and every patient relapsed after autologous stem cell transplantation. Clones were read by immunoSEQ multiplex PCR, and TCRdb kept only the in-frame ones, dropping some. The data contain approximately 7,400 clones, 78% of them singletons. This material consisted of peripheral blood mononuclear cells (PBMCs), taken before the fourth cycle of nivolumab. The receptors were gathered from a human donor with classical Hodgkin lymphoma.

This rearrangement joins TRBV5-1 to TRBJ1-1; tentatively, D is TRBD1 (5 bases). Germline loops: CDR1 SGHRS, CDR2 YFSETQ. V lost 7 bases and J lost 1, with 11 bases in between. There are 13 residues in the CDR3. CDR3 nucleotide sequence: TGCGCCAGCGGGGTAGGACAGAACACTGAAGCTTTCTTT. It translates to CASGVGQNTEAFF.

The genes are TRBV18 and TRBJ1-2; D unclear. The CDR3 totals 14 residues. Germline V CDR1 and CDR2: KGHSH, LQKENI. Trimming took off 0 bases at V and 4 bases at J, with 9 bases between the two ends. The CDR3 loop is CASSPPVSSYGYTF. As DNA, the CDR3 is TGTGCCAGCTCACCACCGGTCAGTTCCTATGGCTACACCTTC.

The rearrangement uses TRBV2 and TRBJ2-7; 7 nucleotides line up with TRBD1. Germline CDR1 SNHLY, CDR2 FYNNEI. This CDR3 spans 12 amino acids. J gave up 6 bases and V 6 bases, and 5 bases lay outside the gene matches. CDR3: CASRVTGLEQYF. CDR3 in DNA: TGTGCCAGCAGGGTGACAGGGCTCGAGCAGTACTTC.

This clone was counted between two and nine times. This chain uses TRBV2 with TRBJ2-3; D is possibly TRBD2 (5 bases). This CDR3 is 15 amino acids long. The V and J ends lost 6 bases and 1 base respectively, with 14 bases between them. Germline-derived CDR1 and CDR2 are SNHLY and FYNNEI. Here the CDR3 DNA reads TGTGCCAGCAGGCTGAGGGATGGTGGCACAGATACGCAGTATTTT. This codes for CASRLRDGGTDTQYF. The complete variable domain, with remaining parts taken from reference TRBV2 and TRBJ2-3, reads EPEVTQTPSHQVTQMGQEVILRCVPISNHLYFYWYRQILGQKVEFLVSFYNNEISEKSEIFDDQFSVERPDGSNFTLKIRSTKLEDSAMYFCASRLRDGGTDTQYFGPGTRLTVL.

The chain employs TRBV28 and TRBJ2-1; 11 positions match TRBD2. The length of the CDR3 is 16 residues. From germline, CDR1 is MDHEN and CDR2 SYDVKM. Trimming cost V 6 bases and J 0 bases; bases outside gene matches: 4. The CDR3 region has the DNA TGTGCCAGCAGGACTAGCGGGACGAGCTCCTACAATGAGCAGTTCTTC. This gives the protein CASRTSGTSSYNEQFF.

This clone came up a few times. V gene TRBV28 combines with J gene TRBJ2-5, with TRBD1 matching 8 bases. This CDR3 region has 14 residues. Germline V gene data show CDR1 as MDHEN and CDR2 as SYDVKM. J was trimmed by 4 bases and V by 5 bases; bases with no gene match: 6. CDR3 loop: CASSHGQGLETQYF. Written as DNA, the CDR3 is TGTGCCAGCAGTCATGGACAGGGCCTAGAGACCCAGTACTTC.

This clone was seen once. This rearrangement joins TRBV15 to TRBJ1-1; TRBD1 agrees at 7 bases. Germline CDR1 LNHNV, CDR2 YYDKDF (reference sequence). This CDR3 has 17 residues. The J segment lost 0 bases and the V segment lost 5 bases, leaving 12 bases of the junction unmatched. DNA for the CDR3: TGTGCCACCAGCGCCGCCCCCGGGACAGTCATGAACACTGAAGCTTTCTTT. It is translated as CATSAAPGTVMNTEAFF.

The chain joins TRBV5-1 to TRBJ1-3, with no clear D. The ends were cut back, 0 bases at V and 1 base at J, with 11 bases in the middle. Germline assignment: CDR1 SGHRS and CDR2 YFSETQ. CDR3 length: 16 residues. CDR3 in DNA: TGCGCCAGCAGCTTGGGACTCGAAACTTCTGGAAACACCATATATTTT. Residues: CASSLGLETSGNTIYF.

DNA of the CDR3: TGTGCCAGCAGCCGACAGGGTGGTAGCGGGCTCATCTCCTACGAGCAGTACTTC. Amino acid sequence: CASSRQGGSGLISYEQYF. J is TRBJ2-7 and V is TRBV28, with D possibly called TRBD1 or TRBD2 (7 bases each). The germline V gene encodes CDR1 MDHEN and CDR2 SYDVKM. Trimming pared 6 bases from V and 0 bases from J, leaving 24 bases between. The CDR3 runs 18 residues.

The CDR3 coding sequence is TGTGCCAGCAGTGATCAACCTACCGGGGAGCTGTTTTTT. Its protein product is CASSDQPTGELFF. The V and J genes are TRBV2 and TRBJ2-2; D gene ambiguous. The CDR3 has 13 amino acids. The germline V gene encodes CDR1 SNHLY and CDR2 FYNNEI. Between the trimmed V and J ends, which lost 3 bases and 5 bases, there was a span of 7 bases.

The chain uses TRBV6-1 and TRBJ1-2, with TRBD1 identical over 7 bases. Germline values: CDR1 MNHNS, CDR2 SASEGT. CDR3 length equals 13 residues. Germline trimming cut 5 bases from V and 6 bases from J; bases unmatched to any gene: 6. CDR3 region: CASSQGVFDGYTF. DNA for the CDR3: TGTGCCAGCAGTCAGGGGGTTTTTGATGGCTACACCTTC.

This chain links TRBV7-9 with TRBJ2-5; 8 bases are a match to TRBD1. The V segment lost 3 bases and the J segment 5 bases; nucleotides outside the gene matches: 11. This CDR3 is 16 amino acids long. Germline V lookup: CDR1 SEHNR, CDR2 FQNEAQ (reference sequence). The CDR3 is CASSFDRGAGMETQYF. CDR3 sequence (DNA): TGTGCCAGCAGCTTCGACAGGGGCGCGGGTATGGAGACCCAGTACTTC.

The V gene is TRBV9, the J gene TRBJ2-7; D unresolved. This CDR3 has 14 residues. Germline CDR1 SGDLS, CDR2 YYNGEE. Trimming cost V 0 bases and J 6 bases, with 13 bases left between them. The CDR3 nucleotides are TGTGCCAGCAGCGTAGATCCGGTGTGGGGCGAGCAGTACTTC. Its protein is CASSVDPVWGEQYF.

This chain links TRBV7-9 with TRBJ2-6; 7 nucleotides match TRBD1. Unmatched junction bases numbered 14, after V lost 10 bases and J lost 5 bases. The CDR3 has 16 amino acids. The germline V gene encodes CDR1 SEHNR and CDR2 FQNEAQ (reference sequence). CDR3 loop: CAIRQGVGRWANVLTF. DNA for the CDR3: TGTGCCATCAGACAGGGCGTCGGGCGCTGGGCCAACGTCCTGACTTTC.

This chain links TRBV7-8 with TRBJ2-1, with no clear D. The germline V gene encodes CDR1 SGHVS and CDR2 FQNEAQ. Trimming removed 1 base from V and 0 bases from J, with 7 bases in between. The CDR3 extends over 15 amino acids. The DNA for the CDR3 is TGTGCCAGCAGCTTAGGTCCGAGCTCCTACAATGAGCAGTTCTTC. Translating gives CASSLGPSSYNEQFF.

The rearrangement joins TRBV27 to TRBJ2-5; the D is unclear. Judging by the DNA end, TRBJ2-7 fits better; the J call may be wrong. CDR1 is MNHEY and CDR2 is SMNVEV in the germline V gene (reference sequence). The CDR3 is made up of 14 amino acids. The CDR3 bases are TGTGCCAGCAGGCCCGACTGGGATTCCTACGAGCAGTACTTC. It specifies CASRPDWDSYEQYF.

This chain uses TRBV28 with TRBJ1-1; D is perhaps TRBD1 (6 bases). Looked up from germline, CDR1 is MDHEN and CDR2 is SYDVKM. The CDR3 contains 13 residues. Trimming stripped 5 bases from V and 9 bases from J, with 16 bases between. The CDR3 sequence is CASSTGTSDQAFF. CDR3 DNA: TGTGCCAGCAGTACCGGGACATCGGATCAAGCTTTCTTT.

The rearrangement links TRBV29-1 to TRBJ2-2, with 8 nucleotides matching TRBD1. This CDR3 comprises 12 residues. J lost 7 bases, V lost 8 bases, and 6 bases had no gene match. Germline values: CDR1 SQVTM, CDR2 ANQGSEA. CDR3 in DNA: TGCAGCACCCTAACAGGGGGCGGGGAGCTGTTTTTT. As protein: CSTLTGGGELFF.

The V call is TRBV27, the J call TRBJ1-1; D gene unclear. Germline values: CDR1 MNHEY, CDR2 SMNVEV (reference sequence). This CDR3 contains 14 residues. Between the trimmed V and J ends, which lost 0 bases and 0 bases, there was a span of 5 bases. The CDR3 protein is CASSLSGMNTEAFF. The DNA for the CDR3 is TGTGCCAGCAGTTTATCAGGGATGAACACTGAAGCTTTCTTT.

The chain combines TRBV7-2 with TRBJ2-7, with TRBD1 matching 8 bases. Germline-derived CDR1 and CDR2 are SGHTA and FQGNSA. After removal of 6 bases from V and 4 bases from J, the junction contained 2 bases not matched to a gene. This CDR3 is built from 12 residues. CDR3 region: CASSRDRYEQYF. CDR3 nucleotides: TGTGCCAGCAGTAGGGACAGGTACGAGCAGTACTTC.

This clone was observed once. The CDR3: CASSADSSGGTREQYF. The CDR3 DNA is TGTGCCAGCAGCGCCGATTCTAGCGGGGGAACGAGGGAGCAGTACTTC. The chain is built from TRBV5-4 and TRBJ2-7, with 10 bases that match TRBD2. This CDR3 contains 16 residues. J was trimmed by 7 bases and V by 4 bases; bases with no gene match: 14. The germline V gene encodes CDR1 SGHNT and CDR2 YYREEE (reference sequence).

This clone was found once. The CDR3 DNA reads as TGTGCCAGCAGCTACGGGCAGAGCAATGAGCAGTTCTTC. Its translation is CASSYGQSNEQFF. The chain couples TRBV4-2 to TRBJ2-1; D is undetermined. V was trimmed by 5 bases and J by 6 bases, leaving 11 bases between them. The germline gives CDR1 LGHNA, CDR2 YNFKEQ. CDR3 length: 13 amino acids.

The sample holds one count of this clone. The chain joins TRBV6-1 to TRBJ2-7; D gene uncertain. The germline V and J ends were trimmed by 2 bases and 7 bases, with 9 bases remaining between them. Germline CDR1 is MNHNS and CDR2 is SASEGT. CDR3 length: 12 amino acids. CDR3 amino acids: CASSELEGEQYF. The CDR3 nucleotides read TGTGCCAGCAGTGAATTGGAAGGGGAGCAGTACTTC.